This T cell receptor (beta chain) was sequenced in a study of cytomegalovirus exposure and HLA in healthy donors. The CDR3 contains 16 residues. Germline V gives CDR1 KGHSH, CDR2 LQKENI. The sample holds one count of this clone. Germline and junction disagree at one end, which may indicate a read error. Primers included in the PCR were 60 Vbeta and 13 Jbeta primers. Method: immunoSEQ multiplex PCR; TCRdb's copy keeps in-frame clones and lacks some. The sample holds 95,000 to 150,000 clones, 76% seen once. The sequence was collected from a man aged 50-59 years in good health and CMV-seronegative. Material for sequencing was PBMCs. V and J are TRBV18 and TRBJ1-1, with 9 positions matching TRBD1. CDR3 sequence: CDSSPGQGLGGTEAFF. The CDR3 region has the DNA TGTGACAGCTCCCCGGGACAGGGACTTGGGGGCACTGAAGCTTTCTTT.